This record covers a single T cell receptor beta chain. The TCR beta profiling, which covered VDJ combination and CDR3 sequence, was carried out using genomic DNA as the template. TCRdb independently ran MiXCR on the reads; one entry per CDR3 protein. Of a few hundred thousand distinct CDR3 sequences in the sample, over 60% were seen once. CDR1 is SNHLY and CDR2 is FYNNEI in the germline V gene. This CDR3 has 15 amino acids. V lost 2 bases to trimming and J lost 4 bases, with 9 bases between them. This sample is part of a study of CD8+CD57+ T cells in acquired aplastic anemia. This receptor was taken from a human donor in good health. Material: sorted CD4+, CD8+, or CD8+CD57+ T cells (not recorded which) from PBMCs. The genes are TRBV2 and TRBJ2-6, with unresolved D. The CDR3 coding sequence is TGTGCCAGCAGTGAATTACGATGGGGGGCCAACGTCCTGACTTTC. Its protein product is CASSELRWGANVLTF.